What follows describes a single T cell receptor beta chain. Its antigen is not identified. The authors ran a second PCR of roughly 6 to 11 cycles using a sample-barcoded 5' primer and a J-beta primer mix. TCRdb independently ran MiXCR on the 5' RACE reads; one entry per CDR3 protein. Here the sample spans roughly 800,000 distinct CDR3 sequences, 58% being singletons. This entry is derived from a study of blood T cells in healthy people across ages. V gave up 6 bases and J gave up 4 bases, with 18 bases separating them. CDR3 length: 15 residues. Germline V gene data show CDR1 as SQVTM and CDR2 as ANQGSEA. Findings of the study overall: Roughly linearly, TCR beta diversity per million T cells fell as age increased. Naive CD4+ cell counts and diversity both ran higher in long-lived than in aged donors. A strong correlation between TCR beta diversity and naive T cell percentage was seen.

The sequenced material came from blood. The chain links TRBV29-1 to TRBJ1-4, with a possible D match to TRBD1 (6 bases). This receptor was obtained from a man aged 25-40 years in good health. For the CDR3, the DNA is TGCAGCGTCTCCGCCGGGGGCGCAGGTAATGAAAAACTGTTTTTT. Translating it yields CSVSAGGAGNEKLFF. Full variable domain (rest looked up from reference TRBV29-1 and TRBJ1-4): SAVISQKPSRDICQRGTSLTIQCQVDSQVTMMFWYRQQPGQSLTLIATANQGSEATYESGFVIDKFPISRPNLTFSTLTVSNMSPEDSSIYLCSVSAGGAGNEKLFFGSGTQLSVL.